Listed here are 28 T cell receptor beta chains from one sample, sequenced in a study of graft-versus-host responses after intestinal transplantation. Method: immunoSEQ multiplex PCR; TCRdb's copy keeps in-frame clones and lacks some. The data show about 12,000 clones, about 80% seen once. Sequenced here: PBMCs, sampled around 530 days after intestinal transplant. Every receptor here comes from a human patient who received an intestinal transplant, so some T cells may come from the graft donor.

J is TRBJ2-3 and V is TRBV6-4, with no clear D. CDR1 and CDR2 (germline): MRHNA, SNTAGT. CDR3 length: 13 residues. V was cut by 2 bases and J by 2 bases, with 5 bases left in between. The CDR3 region has the DNA TGTGCCAGCAGTGACGGGCCCACAGATACGCAGTATTTT. This codes for CASSDGPTDTQYF.

The chain combines TRBV2 with TRBJ2-3; a possible D gene is TRBD2 (6 bases). Germline V gene data show CDR1 as SNHLY and CDR2 as FYNNEI. CDR3 size: 14 residues. CDR3 DNA: TGTGCGACGGACTTTAGCGGTTACACAGATACGCAGTATTTT. It translates to CATDFSGYTDTQYF.

The rearrangement joins TRBV27 to TRBJ2-7, with TRBD2 matching over 8 bases. The ends lost 5 bases at V and 4 bases at J; junction bases unmatched: 7. Germline CDR1 and CDR2: MNHEY and SMNVEV (reference sequence). There are 14 residues in the CDR3. The CDR3 bases are TGTGCCAGCAGTAGATTAGCGGGATTGTACGAGCAGTACTTC. Translated, it gives CASSRLAGLYEQYF.

The chain recombines TRBV15 with TRBJ2-5; 7 positions match TRBD1. V trimming: 4 bases; J trimming: 0 bases; junction bases outside the gene matches: 2. Germline V CDR1 and CDR2: LNHNV, YYDKDF (reference sequence). This CDR3 is built from 14 residues. The CDR3 bases are TGTGCCACCAGCACAGACAGGGACCAAGAGACCCAGTACTTC. Its protein product is CATSTDRDQETQYF.

The V call is TRBV6-6, the J call TRBJ1-4; no definite D call. V was cut by 2 bases and J by 6 bases, with 13 bases left in between. Germline lookup yields CDR1 MNHNY and CDR2 SVGAGI (reference sequence). This CDR3 contains 15 residues. This CDR3 reads CASSYTGRQDEKLFF. CDR3 coding DNA: TGTGCCAGCAGTTACACCGGGCGCCAGGATGAAAAACTGTTTTTT.

The chain is built from TRBV28 and TRBJ2-7; D unresolved. The CDR3 is made up of 11 amino acids. Germline values: CDR1 MDHEN, CDR2 SYDVKM. Trimming took 6 bases from V and 9 from J, leaving 12 bases between them. The DNA of the CDR3 is TGTGCCAGCAGCCCCTTCGGGCGGCAGTACTTC. Its protein is CASSPFGRQYF.

This rearrangement joins TRBV9 to TRBJ2-1, with a weak D call TRBD2 (5 bases). Germline CDR1 is SGDLS and CDR2 is YYNGEE. Trimming removed 2 bases at V and 9 bases at J, with 12 bases between. This CDR3 comprises 13 residues. Written as DNA, the CDR3 is TGTGCCAGCAGCGTCCTCCGGGAAGGTGAGCAGTTCTTC. This encodes CASSVLREGEQFF.

The genes are TRBV19 and TRBJ1-1, with D possibly matching TRBD1 (6 bases). Germline V CDR1 and CDR2: LNHDA, SQIVND (reference sequence). Trimming removed 7 bases at V and 6 bases at J, with 18 bases between. CDR3 size: 14 residues. CDR3 protein: CASMRGGSGAEAFF. CDR3 coding DNA: TGTGCCAGTATGAGGGGGGGGTCCGGCGCTGAAGCTTTCTTT.

The chain recombines TRBV6-4 with TRBJ2-3; D unresolved. Germline V gene lookup returns CDR1 MRHNA and CDR2 SNTAGT. Trimming stripped 0 bases from V and 1 base from J, with 11 bases between. The CDR3 length is 16 residues. This chain's CDR3 is CASSDSWGGGTDTQYF. Here the CDR3 DNA reads TGTGCCAGCAGTGACTCGTGGGGTGGAGGCACAGATACGCAGTATTTT.

V usage is TRBV25-1 and J usage is TRBJ2-3, with D possibly being TRBD2 (6 bases). Germline V gene lookup returns CDR1 MGHDK and CDR2 SYGVNS. The V and J ends lost 4 bases and 2 bases respectively, with 16 bases between them. The CDR3 sequence is 16 residues long. In nucleotides, the CDR3 is TGTGCCAGCAGTGTCAGCGGAGGAGGGGCCACAGATACGCAGTATTTT. Encoded protein: CASSVSGGGATDTQYF.

V gene TRBV6-1 combines with J gene TRBJ1-1; 7 positions match TRBD1. This CDR3 comprises 13 residues. Germline CDR1 and CDR2: MNHNS and SASEGT. V lost 6 bases to trimming and J lost 6 bases; unmatched junction nucleotides: 7. As DNA, the CDR3 is TGTGCCAGCAGCTCCGACAGGGCTCCTGAAGCTTTCTTT. Amino acids: CASSSDRAPEAFF.

Sample share makes this clone medium-sized. The rearrangement links TRBV10-2 to TRBJ2-6, with 8 bases that match TRBD1. The ends lost 2 bases at V and 4 bases at J; junction bases unmatched: 10. Germline V gene sequence: CDR1 WSHSY, CDR2 SAAADI. This CDR3 is 18 amino acids long. The CDR3 reads CASSEHAGGVWGANVLTF. CDR3 nucleotides: TGCGCCAGCAGTGAGCATGCAGGGGGCGTCTGGGGGGCCAACGTCCTGACTTTC.

This chain connects TRBV6-6 to TRBJ1-2; D gene unclear. This CDR3 has 10 amino acids. Germline lookup yields CDR1 MNHNY and CDR2 SVGAGI (reference sequence). Trimming left V 6 bases short and J 8 bases short, with 7 bases between. CDR3 residues: CASRVTGYTF. As DNA, the CDR3 is TGTGCCAGCAGAGTAACAGGCTACACCTTC.

This clone appeared a few times. The genes are TRBV5-3 and TRBJ1-2; TRBD1 might be the D (6 bases). TRBV5-3 is an ORF, with its function uncertain. This CDR3 is built from 16 residues. The V and J ends lost 0 bases and 0 bases respectively, with 12 bases between them. The CDR3 loop reads CARSLGDRPSNYGYTF. DNA for the CDR3: TGTGCCAGAAGCTTGGGCGACAGGCCGTCTAACTATGGCTACACCTTC.

This clone was picked up one time. The genes are TRBV2 and TRBJ2-3; 7 positions agree with TRBD1. Trimming took 1 base from V and 10 from J; bases not matched to a gene: 8. Germline V gives CDR1 SNHLY, CDR2 FYNNEI. The CDR3 consists of 14 residues. In nucleotides, the CDR3 is TGTGCCAGCAGTGAAGAGACAGGGTATCATGCGCAGTATTTT. Translation: CASSEETGYHAQYF. The whole variable domain, remainder taken from reference TRBV2 and TRBJ2-3, is EPEVTQTPSHQVTQMGQEVILRCVPISNHLYFYWYRQILGQKVEFLVSFYNNEISEKSEIFDDQFSVERPDGSNFTLKIRSTKLEDSAMYFCASSEETGYHAQYFGPGTRLTVL.

This clone was observed once. The rearrangement links TRBV20-1 to TRBJ2-1; D call uncertain. This CDR3 comprises 11 residues. The V end lost 7 bases, the J end lost 8 bases, and 12 bases lay between the germline ends. CDR1 and CDR2 from the germline V gene are DFQATT and SNEGSKA (reference sequence). The CDR3 loop reads CSGLSGYEQFF. In DNA form, the CDR3 reads TGCAGTGGTTTGTCAGGCTATGAGCAGTTCTTC.

The J gene is TRBJ2-7, the V gene TRBV6-5, with D possibly being TRBD2 (6 bases). V dropped 2 bases and J dropped 2 bases, with 10 bases sitting between them. Germline loops: CDR1 MNHEY, CDR2 SVGAGI. The CDR3 contains 14 residues. CDR3 coding DNA: TGTGCCAGCAGTTACGGGATAGCGGCCTACGAGCAGTACTTC. Protein sequence: CASSYGIAAYEQYF.

This rearrangement joins TRBV29-1 to TRBJ2-4; a possible D gene is TRBD2 (6 bases). The V gene lost 2 bases and the J gene lost 1 base, with 6 bases spanning the gap. CDR3 length equals 13 residues. Looked up from germline, CDR1 is SQVTM and CDR2 is ANQGSEA. The CDR3 nucleotides read TGCAGCGTTGAACGGGGGGCCAAAAACATTCAGTACTTC. This encodes CSVERGAKNIQYF. The full variable domain, with the rest looked up from reference TRBV29-1 and TRBJ2-4, is SAVISQKPSRDICQRGTSLTIQCQVDSQVTMMFWYRQQPGQSLTLIATANQGSEATYESGFVIDKFPISRPNLTFSTLTVSNMSPEDSSIYLCSVERGAKNIQYFGAGTRLSVL.

The CDR3 coding sequence is TGTGCCAGCAGCCCCCTTAAAGGCTCCTACAATGAGCAGTTCTTC. Amino acids: CASSPLKGSYNEQFF. The genes are TRBV13 and TRBJ2-1; no firm D call. The ends were cut back, 5 bases at V and 0 bases at J, with 11 bases in the middle. The CDR3 is made up of 15 amino acids. Germline CDR1 reads PRHDT; CDR2 reads FYEKMQ (reference sequence).

This rearrangement joins TRBV25-1 to TRBJ2-5; D possibly corresponds to TRBD2 (6 bases). With the DNA end fitting TRBJ2-7 better, the J assignment may be wrong. Germline CDR1 MGHDK, CDR2 SYGVNS. The CDR3 is 13 amino acids. The CDR3 protein is CASSEGGIYEQYF. The CDR3 DNA reads TGTGCCAGCAGTGAAGGAGGGATATACGAGCAGTACTTC.

This clone has only a few counts. The rearrangement joins TRBV18 to TRBJ2-7, with D unresolved. Germline CDR1 KGHSH, CDR2 LQKENI. This CDR3 has 15 residues. V was cut by 2 bases and J by 3 bases, with 14 bases left in between. The CDR3 bases are TGTGCCAGCTCACCATCGAGTCAGGCGGACTACGAGCAGTACTTC. Translating it yields CASSPSSQADYEQYF. The full variable domain, with the rest looked up from reference TRBV18 and TRBJ2-7, is NAGVMQNPRHLVRRRGQEARLRCSPMKGHSHVYWYRQLPEEGLKFMVYLQKENIIDESGMPKERFSAEFPKEGPSILRIQQVVRGDSAAYFCASSPSSQADYEQYFGPGTRLTVT.

This clone was observed once. This sequence joins TRBV4-2 and TRBJ2-2; 12 nucleotides align to TRBD2. CDR3 length: 15 residues. V lost 4 bases to trimming and J lost 3 bases; unmatched junction nucleotides: 0. The V gene's germline CDR1 is LGHNA and CDR2 YNFKEQ. The CDR3 region is CASSRLAGDTGELFF. Written as DNA, the CDR3 is TGTGCCAGCAGCCGACTAGCGGGAGACACCGGGGAGCTGTTTTTT.

The chain links TRBV7-9 to TRBJ2-7; a weak D match, TRBD1 (5 bases). The germline CDR1 and CDR2 sequences are SEHNR and FQNEAQ (reference sequence). The V gene lost 5 bases and the J gene lost 0 bases, with 8 bases spanning the gap. CDR3 length: 13 residues. CDR3 DNA sequence: TGTGCCAGCAGCCCGACAGTCTCCTACGAGCAGTACTTC. Translation gives CASSPTVSYEQYF.

V is TRBV5-5 and J is TRBJ1-4; TRBD1 aligns across 8 bases. With 3 bases clipped from V and 0 bases from J, the junction kept 10 bases outside the gene matches. The CDR3 is made up of 18 amino acids. Germline loops: CDR1 SGHKS, CDR2 YYEKEE (reference sequence). CDR3 loop: CASSSGRTGSTTNEKLFF. CDR3 bases: TGTGCCAGCAGCTCCGGTCGGACAGGGAGTACAACTAATGAAAAACTGTTTTTT.

The J gene is TRBJ2-3, the V gene TRBV2; no clear D. The CDR3 length is 14 residues. Per the germline V gene, CDR1 is SNHLY and CDR2 is FYNNEI. V gave up 3 bases and J gave up 5 bases, with 12 bases separating them. In nucleotides, the CDR3 is TGTGCCAGCAGTGATCCCCTTCGCGGAGATACGCAGTATTTT. The encoded protein is CASSDPLRGDTQYF.

The sample holds a few counts of this clone. The chain combines TRBV10-1 with TRBJ1-1; D unclear. Germline V lookup: CDR1 WNHNN, CDR2 SYGVQD (reference sequence). Trimming removed 5 bases at V and 1 base at J, with 8 bases between. The CDR3 runs 13 residues. The CDR3 sequence: CASSPRKNTEAFF. CDR3 in DNA: TGCGCCAGCAGTCCCAGGAAGAACACTGAAGCTTTCTTT.

V and J are TRBV29-1 and TRBJ1-5; 8 bases are shared with TRBD1. Looked up from germline, CDR1 is SQVTM and CDR2 is ANQGSEA. Germline trimming cut 7 bases from V and 6 bases from J; bases unmatched to any gene: 11. This CDR3 is 14 amino acids long. CDR3 residues: CSAKDRGAGQPQHF. In nucleotides, the CDR3 is TGCAGCGCCAAAGACAGGGGAGCGGGTCAGCCCCAGCATTTT.

The rearrangement links TRBV7-8 to TRBJ2-2; tentative D call: TRBD2 (7 bases). Germline CDR1 reads SGHVS; CDR2 reads FQNEAQ. This CDR3 is 19 amino acids long. Trimming left V 2 bases short and J 0 bases short, with 19 bases between. The CDR3 region has the DNA TGTGCCAGCAGCTTAAATTTGAGCGGGGCAGGGGCGAACACCGGGGAGCTGTTTTTT. This gives the protein CASSLNLSGAGANTGELFF. The full variable domain, in which reference TRBV7-8 and TRBJ2-2 provide the parts outside the CDR3, is GAGVSQSPRYKVAKRGQDVALRCDPISGHVSLFWYQQALGQGPEFLTYFQNEAQLDKSGLPSDRFFAERPEGSVSTLKIQRTQQEDSAVYLCASSLNLSGAGANTGELFFGEGSRLTVL.